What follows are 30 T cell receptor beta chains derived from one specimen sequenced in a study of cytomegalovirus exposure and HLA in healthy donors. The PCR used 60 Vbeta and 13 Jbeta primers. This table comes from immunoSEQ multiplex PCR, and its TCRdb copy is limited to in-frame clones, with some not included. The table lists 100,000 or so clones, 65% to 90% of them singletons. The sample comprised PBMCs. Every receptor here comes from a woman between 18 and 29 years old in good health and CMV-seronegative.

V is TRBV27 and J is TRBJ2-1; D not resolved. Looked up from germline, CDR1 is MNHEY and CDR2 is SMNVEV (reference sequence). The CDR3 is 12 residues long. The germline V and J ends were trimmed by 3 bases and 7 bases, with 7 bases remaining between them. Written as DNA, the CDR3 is TGTGCCAGCAGTTTTCGGTCAAATGAGCAGTTCTTC. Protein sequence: CASSFRSNEQFF.

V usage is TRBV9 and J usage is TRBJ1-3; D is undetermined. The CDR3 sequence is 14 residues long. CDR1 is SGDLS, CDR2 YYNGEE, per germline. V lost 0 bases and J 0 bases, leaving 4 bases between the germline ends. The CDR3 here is CASSVAVSGNTIYF. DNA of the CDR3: TGTGCCAGCAGCGTAGCAGTCTCTGGAAACACCATATATTTT.

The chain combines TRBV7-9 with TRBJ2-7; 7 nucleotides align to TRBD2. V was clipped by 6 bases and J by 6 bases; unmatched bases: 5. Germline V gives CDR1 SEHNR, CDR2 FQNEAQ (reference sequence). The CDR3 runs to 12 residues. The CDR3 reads CASSPGRVEQYF. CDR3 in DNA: TGTGCCAGCAGTCCGGGGAGGGTCGAGCAGTACTTC.

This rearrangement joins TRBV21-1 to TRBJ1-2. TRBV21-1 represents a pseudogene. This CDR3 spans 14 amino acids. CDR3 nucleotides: TGTGCCAGCAGCCAGCGGCAGCACCTCTATGGCTACACCTTC. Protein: CASSQRQHLYGYTF.

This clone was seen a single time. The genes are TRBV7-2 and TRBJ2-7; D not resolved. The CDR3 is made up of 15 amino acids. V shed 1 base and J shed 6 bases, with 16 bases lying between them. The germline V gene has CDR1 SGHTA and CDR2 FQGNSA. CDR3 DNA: TGTGCCAGCAGCTTAGTAGTACAAGCGTTGGGCGAGCAGTACTTC. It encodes CASSLVVQALGEQYF.

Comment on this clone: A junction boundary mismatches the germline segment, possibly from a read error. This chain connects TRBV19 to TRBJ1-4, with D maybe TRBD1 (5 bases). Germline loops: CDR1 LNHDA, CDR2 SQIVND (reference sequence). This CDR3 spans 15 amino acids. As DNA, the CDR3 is TGTGCCAGTAGCCCGTTGACAGACCTTAATGAAAAACCGTTTTTT. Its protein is CASSPLTDLNEKPFF.

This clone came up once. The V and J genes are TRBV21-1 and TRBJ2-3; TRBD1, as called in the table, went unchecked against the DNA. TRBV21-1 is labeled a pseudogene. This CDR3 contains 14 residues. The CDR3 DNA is TGTGCCAGCAAAGGGGTCAGATGCACAGATACGCAGTATTTT. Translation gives CASKGVRCTDTQYF.

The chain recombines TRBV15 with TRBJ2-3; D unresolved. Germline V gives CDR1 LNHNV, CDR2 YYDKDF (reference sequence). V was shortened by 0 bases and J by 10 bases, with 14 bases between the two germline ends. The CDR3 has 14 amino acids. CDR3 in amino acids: CATSRDQPLVAQYF. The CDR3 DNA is TGTGCCACCAGCAGAGATCAACCTCTAGTAGCGCAGTATTTT.

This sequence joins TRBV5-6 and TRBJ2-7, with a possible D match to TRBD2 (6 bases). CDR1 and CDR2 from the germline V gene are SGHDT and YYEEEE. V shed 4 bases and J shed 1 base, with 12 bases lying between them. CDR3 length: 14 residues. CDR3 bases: TGTGCCAGCAGCGGAGGGCCTAGGTCCTACGAGCAGTACTTC. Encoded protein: CASSGGPRSYEQYF.

The CDR3 here is CAISGPTSGSYEQYF. CDR3 coding DNA: TGTGCCATCAGCGGACCCACTAGCGGCTCCTACGAGCAGTACTTC. The genes are TRBV10-3 and TRBJ2-7, with 8 nucleotides matching TRBD2. J lost 0 bases, V lost 6 bases, and 7 bases had no gene match. The CDR3 sequence is 15 residues long. The germline gives CDR1 ENHRY, CDR2 SYGVKD.

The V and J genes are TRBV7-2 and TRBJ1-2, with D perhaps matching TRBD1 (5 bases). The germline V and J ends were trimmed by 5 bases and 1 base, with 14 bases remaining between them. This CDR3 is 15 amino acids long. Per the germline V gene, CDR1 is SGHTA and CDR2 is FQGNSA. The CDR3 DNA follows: TGTGCCAGCAGCACCGGGGGGACCCGTAACTATGGCTACACCTTC. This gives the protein CASSTGGTRNYGYTF.

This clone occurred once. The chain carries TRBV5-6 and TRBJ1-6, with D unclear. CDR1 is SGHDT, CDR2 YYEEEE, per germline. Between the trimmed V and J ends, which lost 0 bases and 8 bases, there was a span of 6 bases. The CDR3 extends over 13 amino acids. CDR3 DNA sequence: TGTGCCAGCAGCTTGGCTACGGATTCACCCCTCCACTTT. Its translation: CASSLATDSPLHF.

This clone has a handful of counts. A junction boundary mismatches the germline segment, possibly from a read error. The chain's CDR3 is CASSSPTGWGAFF. For the CDR3, the DNA is TGTGCTAGCAGCTCTCCGACAGGATGGGGGGCTTTCTTT. The chain employs TRBV7-7 and TRBJ1-1, with D possibly TRBD1 on 6 matching bases. The CDR3 extends over 13 amino acids. CDR1 and CDR2 from the germline V gene are SSHAT and FNYEAQ (reference sequence).

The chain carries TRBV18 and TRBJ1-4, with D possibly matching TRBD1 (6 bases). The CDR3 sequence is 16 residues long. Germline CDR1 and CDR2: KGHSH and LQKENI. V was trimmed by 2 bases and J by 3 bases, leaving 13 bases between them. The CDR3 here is CASSPTQGISNEKLFF. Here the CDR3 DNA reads TGTGCCAGCTCACCAACCCAGGGGATCTCTAATGAAAAACTGTTTTTT.

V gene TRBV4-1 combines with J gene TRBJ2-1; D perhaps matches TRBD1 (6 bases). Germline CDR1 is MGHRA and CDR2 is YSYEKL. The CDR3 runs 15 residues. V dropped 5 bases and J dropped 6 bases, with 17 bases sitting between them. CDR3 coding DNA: TGCGCCAGCAGCGAGGGCCCCAGGGGCTCCAATGAGCAGTTCTTC. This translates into CASSEGPRGSNEQFF.

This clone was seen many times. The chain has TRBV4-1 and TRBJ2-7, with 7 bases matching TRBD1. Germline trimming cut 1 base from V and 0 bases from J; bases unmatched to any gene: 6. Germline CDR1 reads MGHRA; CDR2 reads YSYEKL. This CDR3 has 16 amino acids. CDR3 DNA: TGCGCCAGCAGCCAAGTTCCGGGACAGAGCTCCTACGAGCAGTACTTC. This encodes CASSQVPGQSSYEQYF.

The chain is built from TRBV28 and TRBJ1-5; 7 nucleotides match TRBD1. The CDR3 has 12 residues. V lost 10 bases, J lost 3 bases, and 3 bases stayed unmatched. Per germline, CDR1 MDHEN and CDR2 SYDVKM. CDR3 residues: CATTGFNQPQHF. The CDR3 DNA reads TGTGCCACGACAGGGTTCAATCAGCCCCAGCATTTT.

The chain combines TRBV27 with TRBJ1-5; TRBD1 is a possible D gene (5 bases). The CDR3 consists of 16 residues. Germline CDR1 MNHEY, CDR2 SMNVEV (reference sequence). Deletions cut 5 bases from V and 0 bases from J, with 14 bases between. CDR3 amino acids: CASSPRQPDSNQPQHF. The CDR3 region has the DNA TGTGCCAGCAGTCCTAGACAGCCAGATAGCAATCAGCCCCAGCATTTT.

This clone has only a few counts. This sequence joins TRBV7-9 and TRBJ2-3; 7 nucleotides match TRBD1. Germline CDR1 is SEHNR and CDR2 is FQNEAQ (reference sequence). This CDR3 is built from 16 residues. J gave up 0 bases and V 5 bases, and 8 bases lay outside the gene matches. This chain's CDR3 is CASSPRQGTSTDTQYF. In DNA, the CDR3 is TGTGCCAGCAGCCCAAGACAGGGAACGAGCACAGATACGCAGTATTTT.

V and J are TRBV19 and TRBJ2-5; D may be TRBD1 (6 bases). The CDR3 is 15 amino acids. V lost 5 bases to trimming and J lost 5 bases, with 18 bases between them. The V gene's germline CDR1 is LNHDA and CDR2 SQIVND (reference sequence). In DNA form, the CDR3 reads TGTGCCAGTAGTGAGGGGGACGCTGCCAGGGAGACCCAGTACTTC. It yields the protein CASSEGDAARETQYF. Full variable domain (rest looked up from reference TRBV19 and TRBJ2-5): DGGITQSPKYLFRKEGQNVTLSCEQNLNHDAMYWYRQDPGQGLRLIYYSQIVNDFQKGDIAEGYSVSREKKESFPLTVTSAQKNPTAFYLCASSEGDAARETQYFGPGTRLLVL.

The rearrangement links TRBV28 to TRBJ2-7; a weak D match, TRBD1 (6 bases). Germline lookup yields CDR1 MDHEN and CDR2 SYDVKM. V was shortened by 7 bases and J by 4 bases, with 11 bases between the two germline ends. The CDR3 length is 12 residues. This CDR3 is CASTSTGYEQYF. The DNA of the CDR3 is TGTGCCAGCACCTCGACAGGTTACGAGCAGTACTTC. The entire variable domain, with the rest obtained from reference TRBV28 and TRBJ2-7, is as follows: DVKVTQSSRYLVKRTGEKVFLECVQDMDHENMFWYRQDPGLGLRLIYFSYDVKMKEKGDIPEGYSVSREKKERFSLILESASTNQTSMYLCASTSTGYEQYFGPGTRLTVT.

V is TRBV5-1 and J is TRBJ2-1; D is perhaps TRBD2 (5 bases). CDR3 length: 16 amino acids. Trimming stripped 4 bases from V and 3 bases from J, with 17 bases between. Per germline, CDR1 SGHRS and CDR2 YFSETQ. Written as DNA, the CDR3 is TGCGCCAGCAGCCCCGGACTCGCGGGTTACTACAATGAGCAGTTCTTC. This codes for CASSPGLAGYYNEQFF.

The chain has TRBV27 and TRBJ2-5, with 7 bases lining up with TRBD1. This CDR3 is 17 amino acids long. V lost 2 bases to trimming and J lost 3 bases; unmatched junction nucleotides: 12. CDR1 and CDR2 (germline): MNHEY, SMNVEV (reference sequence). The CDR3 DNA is TGTGCCAGCAGTTTAAACCGGGACAGCTCAAGAGAAGAGACCCAGTACTTC. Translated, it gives CASSLNRDSSREETQYF.

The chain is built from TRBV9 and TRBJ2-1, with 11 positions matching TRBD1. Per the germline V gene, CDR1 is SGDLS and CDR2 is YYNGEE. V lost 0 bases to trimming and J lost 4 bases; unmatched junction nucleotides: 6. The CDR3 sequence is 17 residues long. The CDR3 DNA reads TGTGCCAGCAGCGTAGGGGGACAGGGGGGGGTATACAATGAGCAGTTCTTC. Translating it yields CASSVGGQGGVYNEQFF. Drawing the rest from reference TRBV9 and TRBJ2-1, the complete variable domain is DSGVTQTPKHLITATGQRVTLRCSPRSGDLSVYWYQQSLDQGLQFLIQYYNGEERAKGNILERFSAQQFPDLHSELNLSSLELGDSALYFCASSVGGQGGVYNEQFFGPGTRLTVL.

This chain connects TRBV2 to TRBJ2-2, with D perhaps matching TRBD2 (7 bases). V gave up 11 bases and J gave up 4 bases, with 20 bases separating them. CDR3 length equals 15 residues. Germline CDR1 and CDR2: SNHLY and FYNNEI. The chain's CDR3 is CACGRGGGGTGELFF. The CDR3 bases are TGTGCCTGTGGAAGGGGGGGCGGTGGCACCGGGGAGCTGTTTTTT.

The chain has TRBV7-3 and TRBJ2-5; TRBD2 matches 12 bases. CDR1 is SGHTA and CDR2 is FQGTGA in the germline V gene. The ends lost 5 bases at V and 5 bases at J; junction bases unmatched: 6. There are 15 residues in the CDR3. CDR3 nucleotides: TGTGCCAGCAGCCCTAGCGGGGGGGCGATGGAGACCCAGTACTTC. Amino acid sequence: CASSPSGGAMETQYF.

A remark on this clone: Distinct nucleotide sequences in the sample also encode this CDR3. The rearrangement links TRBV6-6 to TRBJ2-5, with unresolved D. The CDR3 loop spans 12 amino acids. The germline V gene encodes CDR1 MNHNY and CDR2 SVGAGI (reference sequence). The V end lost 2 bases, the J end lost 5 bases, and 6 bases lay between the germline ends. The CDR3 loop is CASSYPRETQYF. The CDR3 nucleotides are TGTGCCAGCAGTTACCCGCGGGAGACCCAGTACTTC.

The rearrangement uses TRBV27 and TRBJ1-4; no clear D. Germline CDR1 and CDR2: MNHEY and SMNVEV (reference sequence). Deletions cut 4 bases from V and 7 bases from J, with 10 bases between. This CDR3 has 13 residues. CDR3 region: CASSYPGSEKLFF. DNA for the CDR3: TGTGCCAGCAGTTACCCGGGAAGTGAAAAACTGTTTTTT.

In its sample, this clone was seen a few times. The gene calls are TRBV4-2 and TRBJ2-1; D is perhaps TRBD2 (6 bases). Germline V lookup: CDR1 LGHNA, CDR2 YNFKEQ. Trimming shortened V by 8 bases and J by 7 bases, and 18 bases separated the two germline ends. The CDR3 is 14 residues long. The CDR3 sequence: CASASASRGNEQFF. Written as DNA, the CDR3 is TGTGCCAGCGCTTCGGCTAGCCGGGGGAATGAGCAGTTCTTC.

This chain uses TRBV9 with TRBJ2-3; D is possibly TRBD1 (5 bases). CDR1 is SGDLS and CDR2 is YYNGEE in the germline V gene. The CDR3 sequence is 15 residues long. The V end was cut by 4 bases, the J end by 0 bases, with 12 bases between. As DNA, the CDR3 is TGTGCCAGCAGCCCGGACACGTCGAGCACAGATACGCAGTATTTT. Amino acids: CASSPDTSSTDTQYF.